The rows below give T cell receptor beta chains drawn from one sample of a study of OX40 agonist ivuxolimab in advanced cancers. Profiled with immunoSEQ multiplex PCR; TCRdb holds only in-frame clones, not every one. The sample yields about 58,000 clones, roughly 87% seen once. Sequencing was performed on CD4+ or CD8+ T cells sorted from blood, taken in a trial of the OX40 agonist ivuxolimab. The receptor set was obtained from an adult with an advanced solid tumor such as melanoma, head and neck, liver or kidney cancer. Each CDR3 is given with its conserved first and last residue. Fields, in order: clone size, D gene, V gene, J gene, CDR3 protein, CDR3 DNA. D genes are given only for firm matches. Size is stated for part of the rows, as once, few or many counts, or as a class when the clone is expanded.

NA	NA	TRBV19	TRBJ1-3	CASSITPGSGNTIYF	TGTGCCAGTAGTATAACTCCAGGCTCTGGAAACACCATATATTTT
NA	NA	TRBV6-6	TRBJ1-2	CASSYANYGYTF	TGTGCCAGCAGTTACGCCAACTATGGCTACACCTTC
NA	TRBD1	TRBV5-1	TRBJ2-6	CASSLTGGGANVLTF	TGCGCCAGCAGCTTGACAGGGGGTGGGGCCAACGTCCTGACTTTC
NA	NA	TRBV30	TRBJ1-1	CAWRNGGGTEAFF	TGTGCCTGGAGGAATGGGGGAGGCACTGAAGCTTTCTTT
NA	TRBD2	TRBV2	TRBJ2-1	CASSELTSGRGNEQFF	TGTGCCAGCAGTGAGTTGACTAGCGGGAGGGGCAATGAGCAGTTCTTC
NA	TRBD1	TRBV9	TRBJ1-2	CASSVGQGYNGYTF	TGTGCCAGCAGCGTTGGACAGGGCTACAATGGCTACACCTTC
NA	NA	TRBV10-3	TRBJ1-4	CATQDRPNEKLFF	TGTGCCACGCAGGACAGACCGAATGAAAAACTGTTTTTT
NA	NA	TRBV5-6	TRBJ2-5	CASSLLGGETQYF	TGTGCCAGCAGCTTGTTGGGAGGAGAGACCCAGTACTTC
NA	TRBD2	TRBV19	TRBJ2-1	CASSLYGTSGPYNEQFF	TGTGCCAGTAGTCTCTACGGGACTAGCGGGCCTTACAATGAGCAGTTCTTC
once	NA	TRBV11-3	TRBJ1-1	CASSRLGANTEAFF	TGTGCCAGCAGCAGGCTTGGAGCGAACACTGAAGCTTTCTTT
NA	NA	TRBV30	TRBJ2-5	CAWTVGSRETQYF	TGTGCCTGGACAGTAGGGTCGAGAGAGACCCAGTACTTC
NA	TRBD1	TRBV18	TRBJ1-3	CASSPPGTARNTIYF	TGTGCCAGCTCACCACCCGGGACAGCCAGAAACACCATATATTTT
once	NA	TRBV28	TRBJ1-2	CASSKDYGYTF	TGTGCCAGCAGTAAAGACTATGGCTACACCTTC
NA	TRBD2	TRBV27	TRBJ2-7	CARGVWLAGGFTYEQYF	TGTGCCAGAGGTGTCTGGCTAGCGGGAGGTTTCACCTACGAGCAGTACTTC
NA	NA	TRBV5-6	TRBJ2-1	CASRMTGYNEQFF	TGTGCCAGCAGGATGACTGGGTACAATGAGCAGTTCTTC
NA	NA	TRBV28	TRBJ1-2	CASSERTAVYTF	TGTGCCAGCAGTGAGCGGACGGCCGTCTACACCTTC
NA	NA	TRBV15	TRBJ1-4	CATSTMVAGLRGRTNEKLFF	TGTGCCACCAGCACCATGGTAGCAGGGTTGAGGGGCAGGACTAATGAAAAACTGTTTTTT
NA	NA	TRBV10-3	TRBJ2-5	CAISPTGISETQYF	TGTGCCATCAGTCCGACCGGGATCTCAGAGACCCAGTACTTC